The rows below give T cell receptor beta chains drawn from one sample of a study of graft-versus-host responses after intestinal transplantation. These receptors' targets are unknown. The assay was immunoSEQ multiplex PCR, and TCRdb's table has in-frame clones only and misses some. The sample yields 80,000 to 100,000 clones, roughly 90% seen once. Material: unstimulated CD4+ T cells sorted from spleen or lymph node cells, obtained before intestinal transplant. The receptors stem from a human donor who received an intestinal transplant. Both conserved end residues are part of each CDR3. Fields, in order: clone size, D gene, J gene, V gene, CDR3 DNA, CDR3 protein. D genes are given only for firm matches. A row's size may be missing; if present it is once, few, many or a size class.

abundance: .; d_gene: .; j_gene: TRBJ1-2; v_gene: TRBV19; CDR3nt: TGTGCCAGTAGTATTGGGGCTGGTCGGGGCTACACCTTC; CDR3aa: CASSIGAGRGYTF
abundance: .; d_gene: TRBD1; j_gene: TRBJ1-1; v_gene: TRBV6-6; CDR3nt: TGTGCCAGCAGTTACATGACAGGGTCTGAAGCTTTCTTT; CDR3aa: CASSYMTGSEAFF
abundance: .; d_gene: .; j_gene: TRBJ1-1; v_gene: TRBV4-3; CDR3nt: TGCGCCAGCAGCCACAGATCGGGTCTCTGGAGTTTAGCTTTCTTT; CDR3aa: CASSHRSGLWSLAFF
abundance: .; d_gene: TRBD2; j_gene: TRBJ2-1; v_gene: TRBV5-1; CDR3nt: TGCGCCAGCAGCTCGCTAGCGGGGAGCTACAATGAGCAGTTCTTC; CDR3aa: CASSSLAGSYNEQFF
abundance: .; d_gene: TRBD2; j_gene: TRBJ2-1; v_gene: TRBV4-1; CDR3nt: TGCGCCAGCAGCCACCCCCAGACGGGACTAGCGGGAGGGACGTGCATGTACAATGAGCAGTTCTTC; CDR3aa: CASSHPQTGLAGGTCMYNEQFF
abundance: .; d_gene: TRBD2; j_gene: TRBJ2-3; v_gene: TRBV9; CDR3nt: TGTGCCAGCAGCGTAGCTTCGATCGGGGGGACAGATACGCAGTATTTT; CDR3aa: CASSVASIGGTDTQYF
abundance: .; d_gene: .; j_gene: TRBJ1-2; v_gene: TRBV5-1; CDR3nt: TGCGCCAGCAGCTTGGGACATCCTAACTATGGCTACACCTTC; CDR3aa: CASSLGHPNYGYTF
abundance: once; d_gene: TRBD1; j_gene: TRBJ1-5; v_gene: TRBV19; CDR3nt: TGTGCCAGTAGTTGGGACAGTTATAGCAATCAGCCCCAGCATTTT; CDR3aa: CASSWDSYSNQPQHF
abundance: .; d_gene: TRBD1; j_gene: TRBJ2-7; v_gene: TRBV6-8; CDR3nt: TGTGCCAGCGCAATTCAGGGGGCGAAGGGCTACGAGCAGTACTTC; CDR3aa: CASAIQGAKGYEQYF
abundance: .; d_gene: TRBD2; j_gene: TRBJ2-3; v_gene: TRBV7-2; CDR3nt: TGTGCCAGCAGCTCGAAGCTAGCGGGGGGGCCCGATACGCAGTATTTT; CDR3aa: CASSSKLAGGPDTQYF
abundance: many; d_gene: .; j_gene: TRBJ1-1; v_gene: TRBV6-5; CDR3nt: TGTGCCAGCAGTTACACAGACAACACTGAAGCTTTCTTT; CDR3aa: CASSYTDNTEAFF
abundance: .; d_gene: .; j_gene: TRBJ2-1; v_gene: TRBV11-2; CDR3nt: TGTGCCAGCAGCCCGAGTAATAATGAGCAGTTCTTC; CDR3aa: CASSPSNNEQFF
abundance: .; d_gene: .; j_gene: TRBJ2-4; v_gene: TRBV28; CDR3nt: TGTGCCAGCAGTTCGGGTTGGTGGGCCAAAAACATTCAGTACTTC; CDR3aa: CASSSGWWAKNIQYF
abundance: .; d_gene: TRBD1; j_gene: TRBJ1-5; v_gene: TRBV7-9; CDR3nt: TGTGCCAGCAGCTTGGGACAGGGTCGGGATCAGCCCCAGCATTTT; CDR3aa: CASSLGQGRDQPQHF
abundance: .; d_gene: TRBD1; j_gene: TRBJ2-7; v_gene: TRBV30; CDR3nt: TGTGCCTGGAGCCGACAGGGTTGGCACGAGCAGTACTTC; CDR3aa: CAWSRQGWHEQYF
abundance: medium-sized; d_gene: TRBD1; j_gene: TRBJ1-1; v_gene: TRBV6-6; CDR3nt: TGTGCCAGCAGATGGGACAGGGGACCTGAAGCTTTCTTT; CDR3aa: CASRWDRGPEAFF
abundance: .; d_gene: .; j_gene: TRBJ1-1; v_gene: TRBV6-1; CDR3nt: TGTGCCAGCAGATTGGGGCACAACACTGAAGCTTTCTTT; CDR3aa: CASRLGHNTEAFF
abundance: once; d_gene: .; j_gene: TRBJ2-3; v_gene: TRBV6-5; CDR3nt: TGTGCCAGCAGTTACGTGGGAGTAACAGATACGCAGTATTTT; CDR3aa: CASSYVGVTDTQYF
abundance: .; d_gene: .; j_gene: TRBJ1-3; v_gene: TRBV19; CDR3nt: TGTGCCAGTAGTATTCCAGGAACGAGACGAAACACCATATATTTT; CDR3aa: CASSIPGTRRNTIYF
abundance: .; d_gene: .; j_gene: TRBJ1-3; v_gene: TRBV7-8; CDR3nt: TGTGCCAGCAGCTTATGGGGGGGAATTAGCCTAAGAAACACCATATATTTT; CDR3aa: CASSLWGGISLRNTIYF
abundance: .; d_gene: .; j_gene: TRBJ2-2; v_gene: TRBV7-2; CDR3nt: TGTGCCAGCCGCGCCGGGACAATCTACACCGGGGAGCTGTTTTTT; CDR3aa: CASRAGTIYTGELFF
abundance: once; d_gene: TRBD2; j_gene: TRBJ2-3; v_gene: TRBV9; CDR3nt: TGTGCCAGCAGCGTAGTCAGCGGGAGGACCACAGATACGCAGTATTTT; CDR3aa: CASSVVSGRTTDTQYF
abundance: once; d_gene: .; j_gene: TRBJ2-3; v_gene: TRBV5-1; CDR3nt: TGCGCCAGCAGCCCGTCAACGACTAGCACAGATACGCAGTATTTT; CDR3aa: CASSPSTTSTDTQYF